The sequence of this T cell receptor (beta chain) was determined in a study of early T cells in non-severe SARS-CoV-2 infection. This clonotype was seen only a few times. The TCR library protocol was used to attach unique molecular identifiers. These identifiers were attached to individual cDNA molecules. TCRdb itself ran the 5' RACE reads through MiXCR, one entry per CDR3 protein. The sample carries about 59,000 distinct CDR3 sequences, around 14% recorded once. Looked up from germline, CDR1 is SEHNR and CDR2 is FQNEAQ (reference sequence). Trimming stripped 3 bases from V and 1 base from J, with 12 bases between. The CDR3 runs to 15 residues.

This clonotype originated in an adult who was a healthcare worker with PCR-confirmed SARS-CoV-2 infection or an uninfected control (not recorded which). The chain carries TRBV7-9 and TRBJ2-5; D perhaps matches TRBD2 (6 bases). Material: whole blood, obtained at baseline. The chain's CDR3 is CASSFPRGVQETQYF. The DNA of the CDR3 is TGTGCCAGCAGCTTTCCCCGCGGGGTCCAAGAGACCCAGTACTTC.